The sequence of this T cell receptor beta chain was determined in a study of cytomegalovirus exposure and HLA in healthy donors. Whole-study results and caveats: Trimming of TCR beta V- and J-genes showed a link, identified in a later analysis, to a missense DCLRE1C variant.

The V gene end was trimmed by 5 bases and the J gene end by 3 bases; junction bases not matched to a gene: 9. CDR1 is MGHRA, CDR2 YSYEKL, per germline. There are 16 residues in the CDR3. PCR amplification relied on 60 Vbeta primers (plus 13 Jbeta primers). Assay: immunoSEQ multiplex PCR; the TCRdb copy retains only in-frame clones and omits some. The top ten hold around 10% of the sample, which has 65,000 to 85,000 clones, about 76% seen once. Only a few counts were recorded for this clone. Its cognate antigen is unknown. The clonotype originates from a male donor in good health and CMV-seropositive. The chain has TRBV4-1 and TRBJ1-2, with TRBD1 matching 10 bases. The sequenced sample was PBMCs. CDR3 DNA sequence: TGCGCCAGCAGCTATTTTTCGACAGGGGGCGACTATGGCTACACCTTC. Protein sequence: CASSYFSTGGDYGYTF.